One sample yielded the 12 T cell receptor beta chains listed below, sequenced in a study of shared clonotypes between healthy human individuals. Clones were sequenced by immunoSEQ multiplex PCR, and TCRdb holds only the in-frame ones, with some missing. The table includes about 520,000 clones, 81% detected once. The sample comprised PBMCs. The receptors stem from a woman between 40 and 50 years old in good health. Some clones in this sample may be carry-over from other donors' samples.

V and J are TRBV5-6 and TRBJ2-2; maybe TRBD1 (6 bases). Looked up from germline, CDR1 is SGHDT and CDR2 is YYEEEE. Trimming took off 5 bases at V and 6 bases at J, with 17 bases between the two ends. The CDR3 runs to 15 residues. The CDR3 nucleotides are TGTGCCAGCAGATCGCAACAGGGAGTGGCCGGGGAGCTGTTTTTT. Residues: CASRSQQGVAGELFF.

The chain recombines TRBV28 with TRBJ2-2; 7 bases line up with TRBD2. This CDR3 has 12 amino acids. Trimming removed 8 bases from V and 5 bases from J; junction bases left unmatched: 2. Germline lookup yields CDR1 MDHEN and CDR2 SYDVKM. The CDR3 DNA is TGTGCCAGCCGGCGGGAGACCGGGGAGCTGTTTTTT. As protein: CASRRETGELFF.

V and J are TRBV5-1 and TRBJ2-5, with D hard to call. The length of the CDR3 is 14 residues. V gave up 0 bases and J gave up 3 bases, with 9 bases separating them. The germline V gene has CDR1 SGHRS and CDR2 YFSETQ. CDR3 in amino acids: CASSLVGDEETQYF. The CDR3 DNA follows: TGCGCCAGCAGCTTGGTTGGCGACGAAGAGACCCAGTACTTC.

The V gene is TRBV28, the J gene TRBJ1-2, with 9 bases matching TRBD1. CDR3 length equals 13 residues. The V gene end was trimmed by 10 bases and the J gene end by 7 bases; junction bases not matched to a gene: 10. Per germline, CDR1 MDHEN and CDR2 SYDVKM. The CDR3 region is CANWDRVRPGYTF. CDR3 DNA sequence: TGTGCCAACTGGGACAGGGTACGGCCTGGCTACACCTTC.

V usage is TRBV9 and J usage is TRBJ2-1; the D gene is possibly TRBD2 (6 bases). This CDR3 is built from 15 residues. Trimming pared 0 bases from V and 0 bases from J, leaving 7 bases between. Germline CDR1 is SGDLS and CDR2 is YYNGEE. The CDR3 DNA reads TGTGCCAGCAGCGTAGCGGGGGTCTCCTACAATGAGCAGTTCTTC. Translating gives CASSVAGVSYNEQFF.

V and J are TRBV28 and TRBJ1-5; unclear D gene. The CDR3 has 13 amino acids. CDR1 MDHEN and CDR2 SYDVKM come from the germline V gene. V dropped 6 bases and J dropped 1 base, with 7 bases sitting between them. The CDR3 protein is CASSSPSNQPQHF. CDR3 nucleotide sequence: TGTGCCAGCAGCTCCCCCAGCAATCAGCCCCAGCATTTT.

The rearrangement joins TRBV29-1 to TRBJ1-1, with D perhaps TRBD1 (6 bases). This CDR3 has 13 residues. CDR1 is SQVTM and CDR2 is ANQGSEA in the germline V gene. The V and J ends lost 7 bases and 2 bases respectively, with 14 bases between them. In DNA form, the CDR3 reads TGCAGCGCTACCACACAGGGAAACACTGAAGCTTTCTTT. It translates to CSATTQGNTEAFF.

The V call is TRBV2, the J call TRBJ2-2; TRBD2 agrees at 11 bases. V lost 5 bases to trimming and J lost 3 bases; unmatched junction nucleotides: 8. Looked up from germline, CDR1 is SNHLY and CDR2 is FYNNEI. The CDR3 consists of 17 residues. In DNA, the CDR3 is TGTGCCAGCAGTTTAACTAGCGGGGGCCAAGACACCGGGGAGCTGTTTTTT. This sequence encodes CASSLTSGGQDTGELFF.

This chain uses TRBV29-1 with TRBJ2-7; TRBD1 or TRBD2 may be the D gene (5 bases each). Between the trimmed V and J ends, which lost 6 bases and 0 bases, there was a span of 6 bases. CDR3 length: 11 amino acids. Germline V lookup: CDR1 SQVTM, CDR2 ANQGSEA. CDR3: CSVGTSYEQYF. The CDR3 nucleotides read TGCAGCGTCGGGACCTCCTACGAGCAGTACTTC.

The chain links TRBV7-3 to TRBJ2-1; D not certain. CDR3 length equals 13 residues. Trimming left V 3 bases short and J 10 bases short, with 13 bases between. CDR1 SGHTA and CDR2 FQGTGA come from the germline V gene. The CDR3 here is CASSFRADREQFF. The CDR3 region has the DNA TGTGCCAGCAGCTTCCGGGCCGACCGCGAGCAGTTCTTC.

This clone was seen only a few times. The chain is built from TRBV5-4 and TRBJ1-1; 7 bases agree with TRBD1. Germline-derived CDR1 and CDR2 are SGHNT and YYREEE (reference sequence). CDR3 size: 15 residues. V gave up 4 bases and J gave up 4 bases; unmatched junction bases: 10. The CDR3 nucleotides read TGTGCCAGCAGCCAAAGACAGGGACGCGGCACTGAAGCTTTCTTT. Amino acid sequence: CASSQRQGRGTEAFF.

The chain uses TRBV7-8 and TRBJ2-7, with D hard to call. The CDR3 runs to 13 residues. Looked up from germline, CDR1 is SGHVS and CDR2 is FQNEAQ. Trimming took 5 bases from V and 2 from J, leaving 10 bases between them. The DNA of the CDR3 is TGTGCCAGCAGCCACGGAAGCCCCTACGAGCAGTACTTC. It encodes CASSHGSPYEQYF.